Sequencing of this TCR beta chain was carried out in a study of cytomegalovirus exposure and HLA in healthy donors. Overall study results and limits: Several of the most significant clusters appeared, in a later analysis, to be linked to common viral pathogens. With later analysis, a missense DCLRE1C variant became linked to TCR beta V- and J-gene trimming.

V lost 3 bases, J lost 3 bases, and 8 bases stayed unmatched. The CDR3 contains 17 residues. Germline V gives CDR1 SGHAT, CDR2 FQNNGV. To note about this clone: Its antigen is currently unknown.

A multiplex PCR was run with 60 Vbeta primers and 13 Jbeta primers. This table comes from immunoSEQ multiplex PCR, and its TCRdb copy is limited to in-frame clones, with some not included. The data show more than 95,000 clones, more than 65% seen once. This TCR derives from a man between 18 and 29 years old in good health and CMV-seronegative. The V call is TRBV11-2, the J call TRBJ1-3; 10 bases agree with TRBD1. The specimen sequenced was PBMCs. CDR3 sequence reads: CASSFHTGTGDGNTIYF. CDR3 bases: TGTGCCAGCAGCTTTCATACCGGGACAGGGGATGGAAACACCATATATTTT.